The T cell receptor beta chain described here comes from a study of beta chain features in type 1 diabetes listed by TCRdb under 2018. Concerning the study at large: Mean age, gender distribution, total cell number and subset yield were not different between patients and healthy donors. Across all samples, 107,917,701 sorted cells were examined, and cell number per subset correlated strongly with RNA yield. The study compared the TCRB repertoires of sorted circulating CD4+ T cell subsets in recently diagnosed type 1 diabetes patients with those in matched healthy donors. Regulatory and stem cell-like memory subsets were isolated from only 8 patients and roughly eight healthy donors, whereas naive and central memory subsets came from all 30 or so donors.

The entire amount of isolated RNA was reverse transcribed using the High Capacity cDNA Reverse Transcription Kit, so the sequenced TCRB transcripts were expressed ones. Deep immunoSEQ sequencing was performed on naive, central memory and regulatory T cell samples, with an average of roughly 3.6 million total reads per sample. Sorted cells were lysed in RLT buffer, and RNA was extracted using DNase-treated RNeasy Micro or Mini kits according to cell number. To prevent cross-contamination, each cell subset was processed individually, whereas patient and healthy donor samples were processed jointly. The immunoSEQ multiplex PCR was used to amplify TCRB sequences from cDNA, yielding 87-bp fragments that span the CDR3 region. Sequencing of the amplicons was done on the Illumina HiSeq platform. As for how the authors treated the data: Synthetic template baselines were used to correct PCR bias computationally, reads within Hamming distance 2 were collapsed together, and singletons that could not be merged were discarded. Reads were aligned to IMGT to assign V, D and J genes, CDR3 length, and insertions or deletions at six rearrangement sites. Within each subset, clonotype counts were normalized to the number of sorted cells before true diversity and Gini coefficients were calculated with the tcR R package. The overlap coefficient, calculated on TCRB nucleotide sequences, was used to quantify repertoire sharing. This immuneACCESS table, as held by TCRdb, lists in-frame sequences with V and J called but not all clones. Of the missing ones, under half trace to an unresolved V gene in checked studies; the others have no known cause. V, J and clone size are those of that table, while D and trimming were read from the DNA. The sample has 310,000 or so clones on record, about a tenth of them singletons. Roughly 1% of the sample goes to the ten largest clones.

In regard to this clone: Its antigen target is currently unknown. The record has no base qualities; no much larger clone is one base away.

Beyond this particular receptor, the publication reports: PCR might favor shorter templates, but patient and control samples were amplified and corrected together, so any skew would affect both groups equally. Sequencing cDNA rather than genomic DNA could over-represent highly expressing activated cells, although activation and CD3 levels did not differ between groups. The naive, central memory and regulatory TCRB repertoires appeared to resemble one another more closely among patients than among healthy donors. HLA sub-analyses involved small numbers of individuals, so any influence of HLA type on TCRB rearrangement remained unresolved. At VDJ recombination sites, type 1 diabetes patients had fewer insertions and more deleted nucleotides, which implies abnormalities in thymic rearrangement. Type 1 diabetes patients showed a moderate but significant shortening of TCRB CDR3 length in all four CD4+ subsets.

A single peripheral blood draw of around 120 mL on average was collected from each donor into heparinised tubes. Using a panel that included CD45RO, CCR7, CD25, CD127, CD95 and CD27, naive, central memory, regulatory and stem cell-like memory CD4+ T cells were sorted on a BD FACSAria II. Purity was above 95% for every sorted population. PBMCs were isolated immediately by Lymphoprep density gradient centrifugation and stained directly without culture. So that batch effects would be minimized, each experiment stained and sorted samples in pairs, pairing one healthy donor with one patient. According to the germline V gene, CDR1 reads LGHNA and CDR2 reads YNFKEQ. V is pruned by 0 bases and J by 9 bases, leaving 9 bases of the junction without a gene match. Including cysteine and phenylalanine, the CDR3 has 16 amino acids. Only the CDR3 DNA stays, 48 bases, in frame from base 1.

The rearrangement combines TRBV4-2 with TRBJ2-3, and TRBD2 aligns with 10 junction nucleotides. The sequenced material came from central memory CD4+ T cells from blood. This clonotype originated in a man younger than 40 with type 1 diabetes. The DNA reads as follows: TGTGCCAGCAGCCAAGAGATTAGCGGGGGGCCAAGGACGCAGTATTTT. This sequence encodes CASSQEISGGPRTQYF.